Described below is a single T cell receptor beta chain sequence and its context. Its antigen remains unidentified. Looked up from germline, CDR1 is LNHDA and CDR2 is SQIVND (reference sequence). Trimming stripped 5 bases from V and 4 bases from J, with 9 bases between. The CDR3 is 12 residues long. The data derive from a study of OX40 agonist ivuxolimab in advanced cancers. Assay: immunoSEQ multiplex PCR; the TCRdb copy retains only in-frame clones and omits some. The sample records 30,000 to 40,000 clones, 84% being singletons. General observations from the study: By week 6 at 0.1 to 3.0 mg/kg, blood CD4+ and CD8+ T cells had expanded clonally.

The receptor was isolated from an adult with an advanced solid tumor such as melanoma, head and neck, liver or kidney cancer. The V and J genes are TRBV19 and TRBJ2-7, with D unresolved. The sequencing here drew on CD4+ or CD8+ T cells sorted from blood, taken in a trial of the OX40 agonist ivuxolimab. The CDR3 is CASSFGRYEQYF. As DNA, the CDR3 is TGTGCCAGTAGTTTCGGCCGGTACGAGCAGTACTTC.